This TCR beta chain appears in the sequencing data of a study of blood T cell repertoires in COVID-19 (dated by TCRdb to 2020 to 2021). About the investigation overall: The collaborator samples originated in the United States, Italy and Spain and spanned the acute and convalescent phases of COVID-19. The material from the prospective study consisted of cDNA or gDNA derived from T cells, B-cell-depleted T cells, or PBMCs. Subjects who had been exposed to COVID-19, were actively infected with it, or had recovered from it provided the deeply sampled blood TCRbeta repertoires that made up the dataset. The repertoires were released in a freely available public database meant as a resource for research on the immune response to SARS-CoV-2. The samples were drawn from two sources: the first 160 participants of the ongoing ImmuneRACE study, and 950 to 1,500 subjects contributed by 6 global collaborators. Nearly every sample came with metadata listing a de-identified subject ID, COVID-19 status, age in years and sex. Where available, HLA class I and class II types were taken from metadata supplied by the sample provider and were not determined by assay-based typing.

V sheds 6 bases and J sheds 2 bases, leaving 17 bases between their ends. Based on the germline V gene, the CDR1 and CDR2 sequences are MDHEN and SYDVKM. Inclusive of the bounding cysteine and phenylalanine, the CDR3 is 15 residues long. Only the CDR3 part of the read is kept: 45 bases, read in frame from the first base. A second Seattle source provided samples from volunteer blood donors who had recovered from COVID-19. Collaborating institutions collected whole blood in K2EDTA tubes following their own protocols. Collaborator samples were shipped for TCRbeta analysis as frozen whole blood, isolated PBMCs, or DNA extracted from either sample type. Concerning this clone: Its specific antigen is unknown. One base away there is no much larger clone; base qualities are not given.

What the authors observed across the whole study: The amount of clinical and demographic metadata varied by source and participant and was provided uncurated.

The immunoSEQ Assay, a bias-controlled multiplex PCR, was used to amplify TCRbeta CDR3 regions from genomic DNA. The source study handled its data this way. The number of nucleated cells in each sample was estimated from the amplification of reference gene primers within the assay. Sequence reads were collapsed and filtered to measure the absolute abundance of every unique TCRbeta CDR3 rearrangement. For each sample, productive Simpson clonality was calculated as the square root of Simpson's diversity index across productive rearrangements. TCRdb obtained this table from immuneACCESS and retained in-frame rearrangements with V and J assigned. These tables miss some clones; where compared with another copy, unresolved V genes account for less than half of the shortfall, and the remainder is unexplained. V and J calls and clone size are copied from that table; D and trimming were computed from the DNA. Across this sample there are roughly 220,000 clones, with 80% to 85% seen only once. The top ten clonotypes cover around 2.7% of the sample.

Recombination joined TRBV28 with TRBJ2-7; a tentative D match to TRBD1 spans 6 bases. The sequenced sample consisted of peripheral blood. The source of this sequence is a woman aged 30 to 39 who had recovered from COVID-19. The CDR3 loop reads CASRATGSPPYEQYF. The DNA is TGTGCCAGCAGAGCTACAGGGTCCCCTCCCTACGAGCAGTACTTC.